This T cell receptor beta chain was found in a study of blood T cell repertoires in COVID-19. Study-wide context: COVID-19 samples from acute and convalescent phases originated in the United States, Italy and Spain. Sources were T cells, B-cell-depleted T cells, or PBMCs; the material itself was cDNA or gDNA.

Clones were read by immunoSEQ multiplex PCR, and TCRdb kept only the in-frame ones, dropping some. The data show 200,000 to 300,000 clones, with roughly 90% seen just once and about 0.7% held by the top ten. The junction had 11 bases not matched to a gene; V was cut back by 8 bases and J by 7 bases. Germline lookup yields CDR1 KGHSH and CDR2 LQKENI. The CDR3 is 13 amino acids. The chain combines TRBV18 with TRBJ2-7, with 7 bases that match TRBD2. The source is a human donor in a cohort sampled during active COVID-19. The sequenced sample consisted of peripheral blood. DNA of the CDR3: TGTGCCAGCGCTGACGCGGGAGCTGGGGAGCAGTACTTC. This translates into CASADAGAGEQYF. The complete variable domain, with remaining parts taken from reference TRBV18 and TRBJ2-7, reads NAGVMQNPRHLVRRRGQEARLRCSPMKGHSHVYWYRQLPEEGLKFMVYLQKENIIDESGMPKERFSAEFPKEGPSILRIQQVVRGDSAAYFCASADAGAGEQYFGPGTRLTVT.